Reported below is one T cell receptor (beta chain). Germline V gene lookup returns CDR1 DFQATT and CDR2 SNEGSKA (reference sequence). The CDR3 extends over 15 amino acids. V was pared by 0 bases and J by 1 base, with 10 bases between. The data belong to a study of T-cell memory formation after mild COVID-19. Using its own MiXCR run on the 5' RACE reads, TCRdb lists one record per CDR3 protein. This sample yields around 320,000 distinct CDR3 sequences, of which less than 20% are seen a single time; more than 20% belongs to the top ten. The chain couples TRBV20-1 to TRBJ1-5, with no clear D. The sample taken for sequencing was PBMCs or a T cell subset sorted from them (not recorded which). This TCR was recovered from a man younger than 35 who had mild COVID-19 (a few samples of this study predate the infection). Cell type and time point are not known. CDR3 amino acids: CSARDPTDSNQPQHF. DNA for the CDR3: TGCAGTGCTAGAGATCCGACGGACAGCAATCAGCCCCAGCATTTT.